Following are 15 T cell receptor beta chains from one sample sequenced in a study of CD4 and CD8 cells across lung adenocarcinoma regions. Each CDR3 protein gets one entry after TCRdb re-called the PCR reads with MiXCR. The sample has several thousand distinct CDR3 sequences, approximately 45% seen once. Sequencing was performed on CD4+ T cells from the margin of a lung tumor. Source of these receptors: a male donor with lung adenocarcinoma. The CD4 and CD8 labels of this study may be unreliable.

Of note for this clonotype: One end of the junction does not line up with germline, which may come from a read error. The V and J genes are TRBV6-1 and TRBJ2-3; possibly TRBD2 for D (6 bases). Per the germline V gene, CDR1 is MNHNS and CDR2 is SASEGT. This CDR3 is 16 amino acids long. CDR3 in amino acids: CASSERGLSDQDTQYF. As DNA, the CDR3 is TGTGCCAGCAGTGAAAGGGGACTGAGTGACCAAGATACCCAGTATTTT.

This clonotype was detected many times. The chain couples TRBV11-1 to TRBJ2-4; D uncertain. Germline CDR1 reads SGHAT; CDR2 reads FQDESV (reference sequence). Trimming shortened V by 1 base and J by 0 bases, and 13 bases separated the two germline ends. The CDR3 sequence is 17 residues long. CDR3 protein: CASSLDFRRLAKNIQYF. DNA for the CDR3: TGTGCCAGCAGCTTAGATTTCCGGAGACTAGCCAAAAACATTCAGTACTTC.

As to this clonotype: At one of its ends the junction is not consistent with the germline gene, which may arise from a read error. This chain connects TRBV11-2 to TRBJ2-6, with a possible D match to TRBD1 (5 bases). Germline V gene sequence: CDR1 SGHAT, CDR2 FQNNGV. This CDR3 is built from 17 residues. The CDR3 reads CASTKDITPSCSYVQSF. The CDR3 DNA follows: TGTGCCAGCACCAAGGACATTACCCCCTCGTGCTCCTACGTCCAGTCCTTC.

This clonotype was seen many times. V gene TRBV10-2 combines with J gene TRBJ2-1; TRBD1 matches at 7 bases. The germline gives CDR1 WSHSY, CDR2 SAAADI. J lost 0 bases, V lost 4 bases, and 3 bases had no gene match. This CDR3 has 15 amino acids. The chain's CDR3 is CASSVPGGSYNEQFF. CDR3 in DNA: TGCGCCAGCAGTGTACCAGGGGGCTCCTACAATGAGCAGTTCTTC.

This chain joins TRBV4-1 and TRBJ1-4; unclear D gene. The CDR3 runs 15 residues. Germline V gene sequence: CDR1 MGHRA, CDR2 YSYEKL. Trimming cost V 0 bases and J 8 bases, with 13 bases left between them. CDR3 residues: CASSQDWGRREKLFF. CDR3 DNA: TGCGCCAGCAGCCAAGATTGGGGTAGGCGAGAAAAACTGTTTTTT.

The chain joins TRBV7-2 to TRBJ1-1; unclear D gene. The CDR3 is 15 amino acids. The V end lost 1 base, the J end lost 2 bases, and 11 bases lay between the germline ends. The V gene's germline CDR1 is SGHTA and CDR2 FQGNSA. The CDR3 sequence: CASSLGGGSNTEAFF. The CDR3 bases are TGTGCCAGCAGCTTAGGAGGAGGGTCAAACACTGAAGCTTTCTTT.

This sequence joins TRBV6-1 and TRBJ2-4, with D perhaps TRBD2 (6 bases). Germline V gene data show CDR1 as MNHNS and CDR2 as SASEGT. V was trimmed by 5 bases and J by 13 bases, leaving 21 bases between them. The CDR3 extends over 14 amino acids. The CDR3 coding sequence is TGTGCCAGCAGTCCCAGGAGGGGTCAAAATGAGCAGTACTTC. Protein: CASSPRRGQNEQYF.

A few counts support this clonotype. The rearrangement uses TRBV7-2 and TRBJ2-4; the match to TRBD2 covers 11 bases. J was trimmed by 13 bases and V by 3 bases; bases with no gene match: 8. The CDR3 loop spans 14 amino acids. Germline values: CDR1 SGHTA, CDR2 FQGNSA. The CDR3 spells CASSLGLAVDEQYF. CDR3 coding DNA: TGTGCCAGCAGCTTGGGACTAGCGGTCGATGAGCAGTACTTC.

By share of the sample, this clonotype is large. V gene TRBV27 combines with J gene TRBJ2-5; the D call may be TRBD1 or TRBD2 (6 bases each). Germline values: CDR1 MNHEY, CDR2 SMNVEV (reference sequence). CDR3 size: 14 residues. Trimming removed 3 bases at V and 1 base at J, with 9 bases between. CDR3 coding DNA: TGTGCCAGCAGTTTTGGGGGGCCCCAAGAGACCCAGTACTTC. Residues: CASSFGGPQETQYF.

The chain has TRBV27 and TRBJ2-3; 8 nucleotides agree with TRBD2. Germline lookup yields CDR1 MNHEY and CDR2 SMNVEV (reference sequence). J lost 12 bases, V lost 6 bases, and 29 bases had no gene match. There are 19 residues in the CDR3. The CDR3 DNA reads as TGTGCCAGCAGAGCCACGGGCGTAGCGGGGCAGTGTAGCAAAAACATTCAGTATTTT. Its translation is CASRATGVAGQCSKNIQYF.

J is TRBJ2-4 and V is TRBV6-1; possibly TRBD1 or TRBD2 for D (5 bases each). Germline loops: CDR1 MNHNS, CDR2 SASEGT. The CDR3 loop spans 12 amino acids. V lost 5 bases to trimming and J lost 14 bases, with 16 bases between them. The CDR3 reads CASSLRDAQEYF. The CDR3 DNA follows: TGTGCCAGCAGTCTTCGGGACGCCCAGGAGTACTTC.

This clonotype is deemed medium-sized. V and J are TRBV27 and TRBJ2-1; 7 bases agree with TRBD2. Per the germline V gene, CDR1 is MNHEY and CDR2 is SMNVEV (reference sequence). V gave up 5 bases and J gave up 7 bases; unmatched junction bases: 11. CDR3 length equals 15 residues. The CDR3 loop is CASSASRGIQNEQFF. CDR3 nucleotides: TGTGCCAGCAGTGCCTCGCGGGGGATACAGAATGAGCAGTTCTTC.

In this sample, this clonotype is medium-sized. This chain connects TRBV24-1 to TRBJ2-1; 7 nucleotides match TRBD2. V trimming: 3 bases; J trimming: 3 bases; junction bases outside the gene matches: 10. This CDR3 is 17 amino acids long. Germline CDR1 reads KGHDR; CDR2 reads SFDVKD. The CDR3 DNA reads TGTGCCACCAGTGATCCCGCTAGCGGATCATACTACAATGAGCAGTTCTTC. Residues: CATSDPASGSYYNEQFF.

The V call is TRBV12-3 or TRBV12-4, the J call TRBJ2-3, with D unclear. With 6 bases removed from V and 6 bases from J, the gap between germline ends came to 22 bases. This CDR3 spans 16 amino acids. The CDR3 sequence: CASRAWAVHQSDTQYF. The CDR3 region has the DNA TGTGCCAGCAGGGCGTGGGCGGTTCATCAATCGGATACGCAGTATTTT.

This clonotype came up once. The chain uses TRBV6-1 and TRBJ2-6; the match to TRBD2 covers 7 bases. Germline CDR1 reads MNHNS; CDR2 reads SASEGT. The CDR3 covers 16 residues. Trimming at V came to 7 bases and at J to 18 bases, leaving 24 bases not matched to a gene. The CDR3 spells CASTLSGNSGAYDQTF. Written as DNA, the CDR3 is TGTGCCAGCACCCTATCGGGGAACAGCGGGGCCTACGACCAGACTTTC.